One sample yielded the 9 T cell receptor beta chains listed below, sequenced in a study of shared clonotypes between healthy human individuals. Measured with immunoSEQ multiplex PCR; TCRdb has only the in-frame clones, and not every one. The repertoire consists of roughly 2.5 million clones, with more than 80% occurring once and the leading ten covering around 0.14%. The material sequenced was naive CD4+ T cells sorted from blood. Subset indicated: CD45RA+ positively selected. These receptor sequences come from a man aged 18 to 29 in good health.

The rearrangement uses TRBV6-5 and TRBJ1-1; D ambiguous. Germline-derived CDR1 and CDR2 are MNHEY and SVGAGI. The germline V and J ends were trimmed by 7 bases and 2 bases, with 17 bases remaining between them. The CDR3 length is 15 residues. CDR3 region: CASTIEGQANTEAFF. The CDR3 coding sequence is TGTGCCAGCACTATAGAAGGGCAGGCTAACACTGAAGCTTTCTTT.

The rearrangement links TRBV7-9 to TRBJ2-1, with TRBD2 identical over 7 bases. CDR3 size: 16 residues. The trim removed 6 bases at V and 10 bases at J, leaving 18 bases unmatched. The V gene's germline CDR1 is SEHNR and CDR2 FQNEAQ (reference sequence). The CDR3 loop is CASSPTTSLETGEQFF. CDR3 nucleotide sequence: TGTGCCAGCAGTCCTACGACTAGCCTCGAAACTGGAGAGCAGTTCTTC.

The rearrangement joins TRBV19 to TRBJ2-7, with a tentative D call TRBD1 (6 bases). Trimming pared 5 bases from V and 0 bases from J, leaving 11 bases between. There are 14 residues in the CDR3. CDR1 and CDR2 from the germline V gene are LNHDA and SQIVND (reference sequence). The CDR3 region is CASSVGGFSYEQYF. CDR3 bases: TGTGCCAGTAGTGTAGGGGGATTCTCCTACGAGCAGTACTTC.

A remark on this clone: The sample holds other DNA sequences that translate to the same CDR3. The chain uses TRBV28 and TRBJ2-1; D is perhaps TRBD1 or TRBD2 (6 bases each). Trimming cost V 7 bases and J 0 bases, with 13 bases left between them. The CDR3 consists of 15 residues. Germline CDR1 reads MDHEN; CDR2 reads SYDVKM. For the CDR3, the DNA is TGTGCCAGCACAAGAGGGGGGAGCTCCTACAATGAGCAGTTCTTC. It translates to CASTRGGSSYNEQFF.

The CDR3 spells CASSLSVPGTGRQETQYF. The CDR3 nucleotides are TGTGCCAGCAGTTTATCAGTCCCCGGGACAGGGAGACAAGAGACCCAGTACTTC. The chain recombines TRBV28 with TRBJ2-5; 9 bases fit TRBD1. Germline CDR1 is MDHEN and CDR2 is SYDVKM. This CDR3 has 18 residues. With V trimmed by 1 base and J by 2 bases, 11 bases remained unmatched.

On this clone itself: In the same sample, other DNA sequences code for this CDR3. Here the CDR3 DNA reads TGTGCCAGCAGCTCCAGGGGAGAGACCCAGTACTTC. Amino acids: CASSSRGETQYF. The chain is built from TRBV5-4 and TRBJ2-5; tentatively, D is TRBD1 (6 bases). Germline V CDR1 and CDR2: SGHNT, YYREEE (reference sequence). The CDR3 covers 12 residues. Between the trimmed V and J ends, which lost 3 bases and 4 bases, there was a span of 7 bases.

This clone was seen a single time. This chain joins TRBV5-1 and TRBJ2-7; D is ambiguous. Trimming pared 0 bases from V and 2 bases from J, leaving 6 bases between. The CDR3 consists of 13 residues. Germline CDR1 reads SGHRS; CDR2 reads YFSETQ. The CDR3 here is CASSLDTTYEQYF. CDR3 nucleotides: TGCGCCAGCAGCTTGGACACAACCTACGAGCAGTACTTC.

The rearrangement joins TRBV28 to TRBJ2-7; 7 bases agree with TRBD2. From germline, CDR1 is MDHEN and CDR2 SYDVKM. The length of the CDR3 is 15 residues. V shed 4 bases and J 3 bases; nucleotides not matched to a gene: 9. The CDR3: CASSSSASGFYEQYF. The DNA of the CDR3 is TGTGCCAGCAGTTCCTCTGCTAGCGGATTCTACGAGCAGTACTTC.

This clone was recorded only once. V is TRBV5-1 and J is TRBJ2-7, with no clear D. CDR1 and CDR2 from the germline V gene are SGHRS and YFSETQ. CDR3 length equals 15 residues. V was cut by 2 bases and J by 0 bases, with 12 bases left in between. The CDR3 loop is CASSLGKARSYEQYF. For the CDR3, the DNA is TGCGCCAGCAGCTTAGGAAAGGCTCGCTCCTACGAGCAGTACTTC.